These 10 T cell receptor beta chains came from one sample sequenced in a study of Graves' ophthalmopathy and Graves' hyperthyroidism. RNA served as the template for amplifying TCR beta CDR3 regions. A first-round RT-PCR used HTBI primers, followed by a second-round multiplex PCR. TCRdb recomputed calls from the multiplex PCR reads with MiXCR, one row per CDR3 protein. The sample holds about 640,000 distinct CDR3 sequences, about two fifths seen once. What was sequenced was peripheral blood. The receptors stem from an adult man with Graves' ophthalmopathy.

The J gene is TRBJ1-5, the V gene TRBV20-1, with D perhaps matching TRBD1 (6 bases). Germline V gives CDR1 DFQATT, CDR2 SNEGSKA (reference sequence). Trimming took 5 bases from V and 1 from J, leaving 9 bases between them. The length of the CDR3 is 13 residues. The DNA for the CDR3 is TGCAGTGCTGCGGGGGCGAGCAATCAGCCCCAGCATTTT. Translation gives CSAAGASNQPQHF.

This clonotype was counted ten times or more. The chain is built from TRBV24-1 and TRBJ2-5, with D unclear. This CDR3 is built from 12 residues. Trimming took off 4 bases at V and 6 bases at J, with 8 bases between the two ends. The germline V gene encodes CDR1 KGHDR and CDR2 SFDVKD. CDR3 sequence reads: CATSENTKTQYF. DNA for the CDR3: TGTGCCACCAGTGAAAATACCAAGACCCAGTACTTC.

In its sample, this clonotype was seen a few times. V gene TRBV5-6 combines with J gene TRBJ2-2; perhaps TRBD1 as D (6 bases). The germline V gene has CDR1 SGHDT and CDR2 YYEEEE. The ends were cut back, 5 bases at V and 3 bases at J, with 11 bases in the middle. The CDR3 sequence is 14 residues long. The CDR3, as DNA: TGTGCCAGCAGTCCGGACAGCTACACCGGGGAGCTGTTTTTT. Its translation is CASSPDSYTGELFF.

This chain connects TRBV9 to TRBJ2-7; D uncertain. V shed 2 bases and J shed 0 bases, with 9 bases lying between them. Germline CDR1 is SGDLS and CDR2 is YYNGEE. The CDR3 is 14 residues long. The CDR3 DNA follows: TGTGCCAGCAGCGTCGGCGGAGACTCCTACGAGCAGTACTTC. Translation gives CASSVGGDSYEQYF.

As for this clonotype: Being one base from a much bigger clone, this may be a read error. V and J are TRBV9 and TRBJ2-7; TRBD2 agrees at 13 bases. Germline loops: CDR1 SGDLS, CDR2 YYNGEE. This CDR3 spans 16 amino acids. After removal of 4 bases from V and 0 bases from J, the junction contained 4 bases not matched to a gene. The CDR3 region is CASSLRTSGSSYEQYF. DNA for the CDR3: TGTGCCAGCAGCCTGAGGACTAGCGGGAGCTCCTACGAGCAGTACTTC.

Worth noting for this clonotype: With a much larger clone just one base away, this may be a read error. The CDR3 end shows no conserved phenylalanine or tryptophan, and so a read error is likely. The rearrangement links TRBV7-3 to TRBJ2-1; the match to TRBD2 covers 11 bases. V shed 0 bases, J shed 6 bases, and the junction held 4 bases outside the gene matches. CDR3 length equals 16 residues. CDR1 SGHTA and CDR2 FQGTGA come from the germline V gene. CDR3 region: CASSLTGLAGGNEQFC. The CDR3 DNA follows: TGTGCCAGCAGCTTAACAGGGCTAGCGGGAGGCAATGAGCAGTTCTGC.

This clonotype has only one observation. The gene calls are TRBV7-2 and TRBJ1-4; TRBD2 matches 9 bases. The J call is in doubt because the DNA end fits TRBJ2-2 better. This CDR3 contains 17 residues. CDR1 is SGHTA, CDR2 FQGNSA, per germline. CDR3 DNA sequence: TGTGCCAGCAGCCTGACCGCGGGGGGGTTCAGCACCGGGGAGCTGTTTTTT. Translating gives CASSLTAGGFSTGELFF.

Concerning this clonotype: This may stem from a read error, because a much larger clone lies one nucleotide away. V gene TRBV10-3 combines with J gene TRBJ1-2; 11 positions match TRBD1. Per germline, CDR1 ENHRY and CDR2 SYGVKD. V shed 4 bases and J 5 bases; nucleotides not matched to a gene: 9. The CDR3 contains 16 residues. The CDR3 spells CAISGTGGAGEYGYTF. CDR3 nucleotides: TGTGCCATCAGTGGGACAGGGGGCGCGGGGGAGTATGGCTACACCTTC.

As DNA, the CDR3 is TGTGCCAGCAGTGAACAGGGGGCCGTAGGCTACACCTTC. Encoded protein: CASSEQGAVGYTF. V is TRBV25-1 and J is TRBJ1-2, with 8 bases that match TRBD1. The germline gives CDR1 MGHDK, CDR2 SYGVNS. The CDR3 contains 13 residues. V dropped 2 bases and J dropped 8; count of bases not matched to a gene: 4.

This clonotype was counted ten times or more. The CDR3 reads CASSGGYSVNTEAFF. The DNA of the CDR3 is TGTGCCAGCAGTGGGGGGTACTCAGTGAACACTGAAGCTTTCTTT. The chain recombines TRBV7-2 with TRBJ1-1; a weak D match, TRBD1 (5 bases). Trimming removed 6 bases from V and 0 bases from J, with 14 bases in between. Germline V gene data show CDR1 as SGHTA and CDR2 as FQGNSA. The CDR3 sequence is 15 residues long.